These 18 T cell receptor beta chains were sequenced from one sample in a study of human T cells and chemical hapten exposure. TCRdb ran MiXCR on the 5' RACE reads and lists one entry per CDR3 protein. The sample has roughly 82,000 distinct CDR3 sequences, approximately 15% seen once. Unfractionated whole blood yielded the extracted total RNA. Receptor source: a female donor in good health.

This clonotype was counted only a few times. The chain has TRBV30 and TRBJ1-5, with unresolved D. The CDR3 is 13 amino acids. Germline CDR1 GTSNPN, CDR2 SVGIG (reference sequence). V lost 1 base, J lost 1 base, and 5 bases lay in between. For the CDR3, the DNA is TGTGCCTGGAGTGCTGACAGCAATCAGCCCCAGCATTTT. Translated: CAWSADSNQPQHF.

This clonotype was observed a few times. The chain couples TRBV12-3 or TRBV12-4 to TRBJ1-3; TRBD1 matches at 10 bases. The V gene end was trimmed by 8 bases and the J gene end by 2 bases; junction bases not matched to a gene: 18. This CDR3 is built from 19 residues. The CDR3 region has the DNA TGTGCCAGCCTAAGAGGTCGGGACAGGGGAAGGGAAGCTGGAAACACCATATATTTT. Translated: CASLRGRDRGREAGNTIYF.

This chain uses TRBV7-9 with TRBJ1-1, with 10 bases that match TRBD1. Germline CDR1 SEHNR, CDR2 FQNEAQ (reference sequence). The CDR3 has 15 residues. V shed 5 bases and J 6 bases; nucleotides not matched to a gene: 9. CDR3 loop: CASSMTGGEGPEAFF. The CDR3 nucleotides read TGTGCCAGCAGCATGACAGGGGGCGAGGGTCCTGAAGCTTTCTTT.

The rearrangement joins TRBV2 to TRBJ1-4; possible D gene TRBD1, 5 bases. CDR1 is SNHLY and CDR2 is FYNNEI in the germline V gene. The V end lost 6 bases, the J end lost 7 bases, and 15 bases lay between the germline ends. The length of the CDR3 is 14 residues. The CDR3 sequence: CASRDSPEREKLFF. CDR3 nucleotide sequence: TGTGCCAGCAGAGACAGCCCGGAGCGTGAAAAACTGTTTTTT.

Only a few counts were recorded for this clonotype. The chain recombines TRBV19 with TRBJ1-5; 8 bases match TRBD1. This CDR3 is built from 16 residues. V trimming: 6 bases; J trimming: 11 bases; junction bases outside the gene matches: 18. Per the germline V gene, CDR1 is LNHDA and CDR2 is SQIVND (reference sequence). CDR3: CASSPRTGRPTGAQHF. CDR3 DNA: TGTGCCAGTAGCCCCCGGACAGGGCGTCCCACGGGAGCCCAGCATTTT.

The chain employs TRBV2 and TRBJ1-5; TRBD1 matches at 10 bases. With V trimmed by 6 bases and J by 5 bases, 4 bases remained unmatched. Germline V gives CDR1 SNHLY, CDR2 FYNNEI. The CDR3 runs 14 residues. The CDR3 DNA reads as TGTGCCAGCAGCGGGGACAGGGGACATCAGCCCCAGCATTTT. Translation: CASSGDRGHQPQHF.

A few counts support this clonotype. The V call is TRBV28, the J call TRBJ1-1; 11 bases line up with TRBD1. V lost 5 bases and J lost 8; bases outside the gene matches: 7. Germline CDR1 is MDHEN and CDR2 is SYDVKM. The CDR3 spans 14 residues. The CDR3 sequence: CASSAPGTGGEAFF. CDR3 DNA: TGTGCCAGCAGTGCTCCCGGGACAGGGGGAGAAGCTTTCTTT.

The chain recombines TRBV20-1 with TRBJ1-6; a possible D gene is TRBD1 (5 bases). CDR1 is DFQATT and CDR2 is SNEGSKA in the germline V gene (reference sequence). The CDR3 covers 12 residues. V was cut by 6 bases and J by 9 bases, with 12 bases left in between. CDR3 nucleotides: TGCAGTGCCGGGGGTATCGGTTCACCCCTCCACTTT. Translating gives CSAGGIGSPLHF.

This clonotype was counted many times. The chain is built from TRBV3-1 and TRBJ1-5, with D uncertain. Trimming stripped 1 base from V and 2 bases from J, with 3 bases between. The CDR3 loop spans 13 amino acids. Germline V gene sequence: CDR1 LGHDT, CDR2 YNNKEL (reference sequence). In nucleotides, the CDR3 is TGTGCCAGCAGCCAAGTTCGCAATCAGCCCCAGCATTTT. It specifies CASSQVRNQPQHF.

This clonotype was counted many times. The V call is TRBV7-2, the J call TRBJ2-3; D unclear. Germline CDR1 SGHTA, CDR2 FQGNSA. The CDR3 length is 11 residues. V lost 5 bases and J 2 bases, leaving 2 bases between the germline ends. CDR3: CASSNTDTQYF. CDR3 bases: TGTGCCAGCAGCAACACAGATACGCAGTATTTT.

The chain joins TRBV2 to TRBJ2-5, with 10 bases matching TRBD2. The CDR3 extends over 16 amino acids. Trimming at V came to 5 bases and at J to 2 bases, leaving 8 bases not matched to a gene. Per germline, CDR1 SNHLY and CDR2 FYNNEI. The CDR3 coding sequence is TGTGCCAGCAGTAAGGGACTAGCGCACGTTCAAGAGACCCAGTACTTC. Residues: CASSKGLAHVQETQYF.

This clonotype has a handful of counts. V usage is TRBV5-1 and J usage is TRBJ1-4, with D unresolved. The germline CDR1 and CDR2 sequences are SGHRS and YFSETQ. CDR3 size: 15 residues. Trimming cost V 1 base and J 0 bases, with 7 bases left between them. CDR3 amino acids: CASSLYGSTNEKLFF. CDR3 nucleotides: TGCGCCAGCAGCTTGTACGGATCAACTAATGAAAAACTGTTTTTT.

V gene TRBV20-1 combines with J gene TRBJ1-2; D uncertain. Germline-derived CDR1 and CDR2 are DFQATT and SNEGSKA (reference sequence). The CDR3 covers 12 residues. Trimming took 1 base from V and 8 from J, leaving 11 bases between them. DNA of the CDR3: TGCAGTGCTAGAGGAGGTTATCGAGGCTACACCTTC. It specifies CSARGGYRGYTF.

The V call is TRBV28, the J call TRBJ2-1; 13 nucleotides agree with TRBD2. Trimming removed 1 base from V and 7 bases from J; junction bases left unmatched: 4. This CDR3 has 16 residues. Per germline, CDR1 MDHEN and CDR2 SYDVKM. The DNA of the CDR3 is TGTGCCAGCAGTTTATCCGGGACTAGCGGGACAAATGAGCAGTTCTTC. Its translation is CASSLSGTSGTNEQFF.

The CDR3: CASSLDRDRRETQYF. In DNA, the CDR3 is TGTGCCAGCAGCTTAGACCGGGACAGACGAGAGACCCAGTACTTC. The chain uses TRBV11-2 and TRBJ2-5, with 7 nucleotides matching TRBD1. J lost 4 bases, V lost 0 bases, and 5 bases had no gene match. The CDR3 consists of 15 residues. Germline V gives CDR1 SGHAT, CDR2 FQNNGV.

The genes are TRBV12-3 or TRBV12-4 and TRBJ1-2; possible D gene TRBD1, 5 bases. Trimming pared 7 bases from V and 6 bases from J, leaving 18 bases between. The CDR3 runs to 14 residues. CDR3 sequence (DNA): TGTGCCAGCACCCCCGGGGCGGGGGAGGATGGCTACACCTTC. It yields the protein CASTPGAGEDGYTF.

The chain recombines TRBV11-2 with TRBJ1-1; TRBD1 agrees at 7 bases. V lost 2 bases and J lost 4; bases outside the gene matches: 4. This CDR3 is built from 14 residues. Germline CDR1 and CDR2: SGHAT and FQNNGV. CDR3 in amino acids: CASSLQTGSTEAFF. Written as DNA, the CDR3 is TGTGCCAGCAGCTTACAGACAGGGTCCACTGAAGCTTTCTTT.

This clonotype was recorded a few times. V is TRBV7-8 and J is TRBJ2-5; TRBD2 is a possible D gene (6 bases). Per the germline V gene, CDR1 is SGHVS and CDR2 is FQNEAQ. V lost 1 base, J lost 1 base, and 10 bases lay in between. CDR3 length: 15 amino acids. In nucleotides, the CDR3 is TGTGCCAGCAGCTTAGAAGGGACTTCCCAAGAGACCCAGTACTTC. Amino acids: CASSLEGTSQETQYF.